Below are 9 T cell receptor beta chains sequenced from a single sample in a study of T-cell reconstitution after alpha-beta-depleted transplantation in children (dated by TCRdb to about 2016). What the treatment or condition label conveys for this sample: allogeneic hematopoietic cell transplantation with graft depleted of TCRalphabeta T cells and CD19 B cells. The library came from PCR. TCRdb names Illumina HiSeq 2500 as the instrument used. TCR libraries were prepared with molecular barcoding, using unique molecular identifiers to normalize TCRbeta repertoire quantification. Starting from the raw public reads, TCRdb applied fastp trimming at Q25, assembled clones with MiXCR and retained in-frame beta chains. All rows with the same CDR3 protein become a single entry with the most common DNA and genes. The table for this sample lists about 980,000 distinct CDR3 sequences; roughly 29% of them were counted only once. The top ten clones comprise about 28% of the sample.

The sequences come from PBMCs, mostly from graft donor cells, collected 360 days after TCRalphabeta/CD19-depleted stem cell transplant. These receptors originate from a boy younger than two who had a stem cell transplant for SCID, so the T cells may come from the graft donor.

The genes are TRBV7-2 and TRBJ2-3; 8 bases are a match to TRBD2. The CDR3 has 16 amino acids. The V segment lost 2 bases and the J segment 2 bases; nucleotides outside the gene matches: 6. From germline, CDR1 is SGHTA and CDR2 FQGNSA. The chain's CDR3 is CASSLQLAGITDTQYF. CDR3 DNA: TGTGCCAGCAGCTTACAGCTAGCGGGTATCACAGATACGCAGTATTTT.

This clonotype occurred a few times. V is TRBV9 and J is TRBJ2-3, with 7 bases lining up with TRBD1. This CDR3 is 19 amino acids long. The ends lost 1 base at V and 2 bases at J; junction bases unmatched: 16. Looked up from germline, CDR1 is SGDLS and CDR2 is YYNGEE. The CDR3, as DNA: TGTGCCAGCAGCGTAAAAGAGGGGACCGGGACAGCTAACACAGATACGCAGTATTTT. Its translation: CASSVKEGTGTANTDTQYF.

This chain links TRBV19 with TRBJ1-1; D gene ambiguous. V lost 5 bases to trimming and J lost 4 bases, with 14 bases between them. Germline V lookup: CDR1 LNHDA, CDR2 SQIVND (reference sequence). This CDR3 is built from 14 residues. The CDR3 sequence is CASSHGVEGTEAFF. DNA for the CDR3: TGTGCCAGTAGTCATGGGGTAGAGGGCACTGAAGCTTTCTTT.

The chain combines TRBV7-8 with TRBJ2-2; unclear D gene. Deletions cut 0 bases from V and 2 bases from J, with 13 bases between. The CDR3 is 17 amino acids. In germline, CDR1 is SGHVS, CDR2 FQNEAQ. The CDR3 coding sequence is TGTGCCAGCAGCTTAGCTGTTGCCAGCTTCAACACCGGGGAGCTGTTTTTT. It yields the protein CASSLAVASFNTGELFF.

The CDR3 spells CSVYQDSLIEQFF. CDR3 DNA sequence: TGCAGCGTGTACCAGGACAGTTTAATTGAGCAGTTCTTC. The chain joins TRBV29-1 to TRBJ2-1; D is perhaps TRBD1 (6 bases). V shed 6 bases and J shed 9 bases, with 18 bases lying between them. The length of the CDR3 is 13 residues. Per germline, CDR1 SQVTM and CDR2 ANQGSEA.

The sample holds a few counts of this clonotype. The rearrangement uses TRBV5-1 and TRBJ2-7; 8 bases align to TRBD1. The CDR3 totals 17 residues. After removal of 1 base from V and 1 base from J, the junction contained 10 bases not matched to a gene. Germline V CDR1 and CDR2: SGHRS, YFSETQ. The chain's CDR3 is CASSLNDRGSRSYEQYF. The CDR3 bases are TGCGCCAGCAGCTTGAACGACAGGGGAAGTAGGTCCTACGAGCAGTACTTC.

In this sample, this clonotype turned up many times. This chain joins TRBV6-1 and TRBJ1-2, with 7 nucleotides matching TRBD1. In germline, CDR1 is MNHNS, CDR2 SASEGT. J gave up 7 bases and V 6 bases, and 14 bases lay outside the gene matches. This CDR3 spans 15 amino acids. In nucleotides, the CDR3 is TGTGCCAGCAGCCCCTTAGACAGGGCGGCGTCTGGCTACACCTTC. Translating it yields CASSPLDRAASGYTF.

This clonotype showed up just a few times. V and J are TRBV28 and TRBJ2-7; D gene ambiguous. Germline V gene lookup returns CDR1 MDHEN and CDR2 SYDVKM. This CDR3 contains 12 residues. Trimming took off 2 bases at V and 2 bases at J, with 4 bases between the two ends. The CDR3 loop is CASSLIAYEQYF. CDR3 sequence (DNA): TGTGCCAGCAGTTTAATCGCCTACGAGCAGTACTTC.

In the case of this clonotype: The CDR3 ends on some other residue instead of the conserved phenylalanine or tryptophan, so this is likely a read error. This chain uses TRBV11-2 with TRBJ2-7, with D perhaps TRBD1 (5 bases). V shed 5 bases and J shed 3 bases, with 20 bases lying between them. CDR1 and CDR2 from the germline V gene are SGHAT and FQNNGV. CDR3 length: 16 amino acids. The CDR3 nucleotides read TGTGCCAGCAGCCAATCCACCCGGACAAGAGTCTACGAGCAGTACCTC. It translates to CASSQSTRTRVYEQYL.